The source of this T cell receptor beta chain is a study of blood T cell repertoires in COVID-19. Clones were read by immunoSEQ multiplex PCR, and TCRdb kept only the in-frame ones, dropping some. The repertoire holds 200,000 or so clones, with roughly 85% as singletons. There are 14 residues in the CDR3. Germline-derived CDR1 and CDR2 are LNHDA and SQIVND (reference sequence). V lost 9 bases, J lost 0 bases, and 14 bases lay in between. Across fewer than 25 US areas, participants ranged in age from roughly 18 to 95 years. In assigning cohorts, the study relied on participant-reported clinical history.

The sequence was obtained from a woman in her thirties or forties with acute COVID-19. The rearrangement joins TRBV19 to TRBJ1-1; the D gene is possibly TRBD1 (5 bases). Sequencing input: PBMCs or T cells enriched from blood (not recorded which). The CDR3 sequence: CASRTPGVNTEAFF. DNA of the CDR3: TGTGCCAGCCGGACCCCGGGGGTGAACACTGAAGCTTTCTTT.